These 25 T cell receptor beta chains were all obtained from the same sample, sequenced in a study of response to subunit inactivated influenza vaccine (dated by TCRdb to the late 2010s). Receptor amplification or capture employed RT-PCR. Sequenced on an Illumina HiSeq 2500. TCRdb passed the public sequencing reads through fastp at Q25 and MiXCR, retaining productive beta sequences. CDR3 protein duplicates are merged, each entry listing the most common genes and DNA. This sample has about 520,000 distinct CDR3 sequences in its table, and 6% to 9% of those were observed once. The top ten hold about an eighth of the sample. This specimen consisted of PBMCs from blood, obtained less than 25 months after vaccination. These receptors all stem from a man aged 50 to 69 who received an inactivated influenza vaccine. Donor details come from another sample of the same person, matched by shared clones.

This clonotype was counted ten times or more. This CDR3 is CASSLPGDYGYTF. In DNA, the CDR3 is TGTGCCAGCAGCTTACCGGGCGACTATGGCTACACCTTC. The chain links TRBV7-2 to TRBJ1-2; D remains ambiguous. Trimming took 2 bases from V and 3 from J, leaving 7 bases between them. Germline V gives CDR1 SGHTA, CDR2 FQGNSA. CDR3 length equals 13 residues.

This clonotype was seen at least ten times. The chain is built from TRBV14 and TRBJ2-7, with no clear D. Between the trimmed V and J ends, which lost 3 bases and 4 bases, there was a span of 4 bases. This CDR3 contains 11 residues. Germline lookup yields CDR1 SGHDN and CDR2 FVKESK. The CDR3 spells CASSQLYEQYF. In nucleotides, the CDR3 is TGTGCCAGCAGCCAGTTATACGAGCAGTACTTC.

This clonotype was observed at least ten times. At one end the junction does not follow the germline gene, possibly because of a read error. The V and J genes are TRBV5-1 and TRBJ2-7; D unresolved. The CDR3 is made up of 12 amino acids. The germline CDR1 and CDR2 sequences are SGHRS and YFSETQ. The CDR3 is CASSLESYEQYF. The CDR3 DNA is TGTGCCAGCAGCTTAGAGTCCTACGAGCAGTACTTC.

This clonotype was picked up many times. The chain is built from TRBV7-2 and TRBJ2-3; D possibly corresponds to TRBD2 (5 bases). The V gene lost 5 bases and the J gene lost 2 bases, with 17 bases spanning the gap. The CDR3 runs 16 residues. The germline V gene encodes CDR1 SGHTA and CDR2 FQGNSA. CDR3 sequence (DNA): TGTGCCAGCAGCCGAATAAGCGGAGCATACACAGATACGCAGTATTTT. Protein sequence: CASSRISGAYTDTQYF.

The chain uses TRBV25-1 and TRBJ1-4; no firm D call. Trimming removed 2 bases from V and 8 bases from J, with 3 bases in between. The germline gives CDR1 MGHDK, CDR2 SYGVNS. This CDR3 comprises 11 residues. The CDR3 here is CASSEREKLFF. The DNA for the CDR3 is TGTGCCAGCAGTGAAAGGGAAAAACTGTTTTTT. Full variable domain (rest looked up from reference TRBV25-1 and TRBJ1-4): EADIYQTPRYLVIGTGKKITLECSQTMGHDKMYWYQQDPGMELHLIHYSYGVNSTEKGDLSSESTVSRIRTEHFPLTLESARPSHTSQYLCASSEREKLFFGSGTQLSVL.

This clonotype was seen many times. The chain is built from TRBV3-1 and TRBJ2-1; D ambiguous. Germline V gene lookup returns CDR1 LGHDT and CDR2 YNNKEL (reference sequence). CDR3 size: 12 residues. Trimming left V 6 bases short and J 6 bases short, with 9 bases between. This CDR3 is CASRAWGNEQFF. The CDR3 DNA follows: TGTGCCAGCAGGGCCTGGGGCAATGAGCAGTTCTTC.

This clonotype was observed a few times. The genes are TRBV5-1 and TRBJ2-2; the match to TRBD2 covers 8 bases. The J segment lost 4 bases and the V segment lost 5 bases, leaving 7 bases of the junction unmatched. This CDR3 has 15 amino acids. Germline V CDR1 and CDR2: SGHRS, YFSETQ. CDR3 sequence reads: CASSSGTVGTGELFF. CDR3 nucleotides: TGCGCCAGCAGTAGCGGGACGGTTGGCACCGGGGAGCTGTTTTTT. The variable domain in full, completed from reference TRBV5-1 and TRBJ2-2, reads KAGVTQTPRYLIKTRGQQVTLSCSPISGHRSVSWYQQTPGQGLQFLFEYFSETQRNKGNFPGRFSGRQFSNSRSEMNVSTLELGDSALYLCASSSGTVGTGELFFGEGSRLTVL.

This chain connects TRBV18 to TRBJ1-2; 12 bases match TRBD1. V lost 1 base, J lost 4 bases, and 10 bases stayed unmatched. The CDR3 covers 18 residues. The V gene's germline CDR1 is KGHSH and CDR2 LQKENI. The CDR3 DNA is TGTGCCAGCTCACCACGGTCGGGACAGGGGGCCTCGGCCTATGGCTACACCTTC. Amino acid sequence: CASSPRSGQGASAYGYTF.

This clonotype has ten or more counts. The chain carries TRBV7-2 and TRBJ2-5; D uncertain. The germline gives CDR1 SGHTA, CDR2 FQGNSA. The CDR3 spans 14 residues. V lost 5 bases, J lost 7 bases, and 17 bases lay in between. The CDR3 DNA sequence: TGTGCCAGCAGCCCCCCCGGGCTCGGTTCGACCCAGTACTTC. Translation gives CASSPPGLGSTQYF.

V gene TRBV10-3 combines with J gene TRBJ2-6; 10 bases match TRBD1. From germline, CDR1 is ENHRY and CDR2 SYGVKD. The J segment lost 1 base and the V segment lost 4 bases, leaving 4 bases of the junction unmatched. This CDR3 contains 17 residues. The CDR3 nucleotides read TGTGCCATCAGTGCGGGACAGGGGTTTTCTGGGGCCAACGTCCTGACTTTC. Translated, it gives CAISAGQGFSGANVLTF.

This clonotype appeared many times. The CDR3 DNA is TGTGCCAGCAGCCCCCATAACAGGGGGGATGAGCAGTTCTTC. It translates to CASSPHNRGDEQFF. The genes are TRBV7-3 and TRBJ2-1; the match to TRBD1 covers 8 bases. The junction had 8 bases not matched to a gene; V was cut back by 5 bases and J by 8 bases. The CDR3 runs to 14 residues. CDR1 and CDR2 from the germline V gene are SGHTA and FQGTGA.

This clonotype came up many times. The chain uses TRBV6-1 and TRBJ1-6; TRBD1 is a possible D gene (5 bases). This CDR3 comprises 14 residues. Trimming took 7 bases from V and 8 from J, leaving 15 bases between them. Germline lookup yields CDR1 MNHNS and CDR2 SASEGT. The CDR3 reads CASTEGLPYSPLHF. Written as DNA, the CDR3 is TGTGCCAGCACCGAGGGACTCCCCTATTCACCCCTCCACTTT.

The V call is TRBV25-1, the J call TRBJ2-5; weak D call: TRBD1 (5 bases). The V end lost 5 bases, the J end lost 5 bases, and 12 bases lay between the germline ends. The CDR3 has 13 amino acids. From germline, CDR1 is MGHDK and CDR2 SYGVNS. The CDR3 loop is CASSYSAGETQYF. CDR3 sequence (DNA): TGTGCCAGCAGTTACTCGGCAGGGGAGACCCAGTACTTC.

This clonotype occurred many times. V usage is TRBV29-1 and J usage is TRBJ2-7; no reliable D call. The CDR3 has 13 amino acids. V lost 0 bases to trimming and J lost 0 bases, with 6 bases between them. From germline, CDR1 is SQVTM and CDR2 ANQGSEA. DNA of the CDR3: TGCAGCGTTGAAGACAGAAGCTCCTACGAGCAGTACTTC. As protein: CSVEDRSSYEQYF.

This clonotype has just a few counts. This chain uses TRBV19 with TRBJ1-1, with D perhaps matching TRBD1 (6 bases). The CDR3 consists of 14 residues. Germline assignment: CDR1 LNHDA and CDR2 SQIVND (reference sequence). V was shortened by 0 bases and J by 4 bases, with 9 bases between the two germline ends. This CDR3 is CASSIDQGGTEAFF. The CDR3 region has the DNA TGTGCCAGTAGTATAGATCAAGGGGGCACTGAAGCTTTCTTT.

This clonotype occurred many times. The gene calls are TRBV20-1 and TRBJ2-1; D may be TRBD1 or TRBD2 (5 bases each). Germline lookup yields CDR1 DFQATT and CDR2 SNEGSKA (reference sequence). V lost 6 bases and J 14 bases, leaving 17 bases between the germline ends. The CDR3 contains 11 residues. The CDR3 here is CSARDQPKEFF. DNA for the CDR3: TGCAGTGCCCGGGACCAGCCGAAAGAGTTCTTC.

In this sample, this clonotype turned up many times. The V call is TRBV14, the J call TRBJ2-2; D is uncertain. The germline V gene has CDR1 SGHDN and CDR2 FVKESK. V shed 6 bases and J shed 1 base, with 6 bases lying between them. The CDR3 consists of 13 residues. CDR3: CASRQQNTGELFF. CDR3 coding DNA: TGTGCCAGCAGGCAGCAGAACACCGGGGAGCTGTTTTTT. Together with reference TRBV14 and TRBJ2-2, the CDR3 gives the full variable domain: EAGVTQFPSHSVIEKGQTVTLRCDPISGHDNLYWYRRVMGKEIKFLLHFVKESKQDESGMPNNRFLAERTGGTYSTLKVQPAELEDSGVYFCASRQQNTGELFFGEGSRLTVL.

This clonotype was observed at least ten times. This sequence joins TRBV21-1 and TRBJ2-7; the tabulated D call, TRBD1, remains unverified against the DNA. TRBV21-1 is given as a pseudogene. This CDR3 spans 14 amino acids. DNA of the CDR3: TGTGCCAGCAGCGCATTCGACAGGGCGGGGGAGCAGTACTTC. Translated: CASSAFDRAGEQYF.

This clonotype was observed once. This chain connects TRBV20-1 to TRBJ2-2; 7 bases agree with TRBD2. Looked up from germline, CDR1 is DFQATT and CDR2 is SNEGSKA (reference sequence). CDR3 length: 14 amino acids. Unmatched junction bases numbered 7, after V lost 2 bases and J lost 7 bases. CDR3 nucleotides: TGCAGTGCTAGATCTGGCGGGAGTGTCGGGGAGCTGTTTTTT. Translated: CSARSGGSVGELFF.

The chain uses TRBV10-3 and TRBJ1-2; D possibly corresponds to TRBD1 (6 bases). Between the trimmed V and J ends, which lost 6 bases and 0 bases, there was a span of 14 bases. The CDR3 is 15 amino acids. Germline CDR1 reads ENHRY; CDR2 reads SYGVKD. In nucleotides, the CDR3 is TGTGCCATCAGGAAGGAGGAGGGGGCTAACTATGGCTACACCTTC. Amino acid sequence: CAIRKEEGANYGYTF.

The chain links TRBV25-1 to TRBJ2-3; D perhaps matches TRBD1 (6 bases). CDR1 and CDR2 from the germline V gene are MGHDK and SYGVNS. This CDR3 spans 15 amino acids. V was clipped by 2 bases and J by 2 bases, with 11 bases between them. CDR3 sequence reads: CASSERYRATDTQYF. CDR3 nucleotide sequence: TGTGCCAGCAGTGAAAGATACAGGGCCACAGATACGCAGTATTTT.

This clonotype was counted a few times. V usage is TRBV6-5 and J usage is TRBJ2-1; 13 nucleotides line up with TRBD2. Germline V gene lookup returns CDR1 MNHEY and CDR2 SVGAGI. Losses at the gene ends were 5 bases for V and 6 bases for J; bases not matched to a gene: 7. This CDR3 is 16 amino acids long. The CDR3 nucleotides are TGTGCCAGCAGTCGACTAGCGGGGGGCAGTAGCAATGAGCAGTTCTTC. Its translation: CASSRLAGGSSNEQFF.

This clonotype was observed a handful of times. The CDR3 loop is CSARDRPQSYNEQFF. The CDR3 region has the DNA TGCAGTGCTAGAGATAGACCGCAATCCTACAATGAGCAGTTCTTC. This chain joins TRBV20-1 and TRBJ2-1; D not certain. Germline V gives CDR1 DFQATT, CDR2 SNEGSKA (reference sequence). The V and J ends lost 0 bases and 1 base respectively, with 10 bases between them. This CDR3 contains 15 residues.

At least ten counts were recorded for this clonotype. The V gene is TRBV5-1, the J gene TRBJ2-2; TRBD2 aligns across 10 bases. Germline V gene lookup returns CDR1 SGHRS and CDR2 YFSETQ. CDR3 length equals 16 residues. V was pared by 4 bases and J by 6 bases, with 9 bases of the junction left unmatched. The CDR3 region is CASSKRSLAGAGELFF. CDR3 DNA: TGCGCCAGCAGCAAAAGGTCCCTAGCGGGAGCCGGGGAGCTGTTTTTT.

V usage is TRBV5-6 and J usage is TRBJ2-1; TRBD2 matches 8 bases. The ends lost 4 bases at V and 4 bases at J; junction bases unmatched: 10. The CDR3 runs 16 residues. CDR1 and CDR2 (germline): SGHDT, YYEEEE. The CDR3 bases are TGTGCCAGCAGCCTAACCGGGACTAGAGGATACAATGAGCAGTTCTTC. Amino acid sequence: CASSLTGTRGYNEQFF.